Shown below are 9 T cell receptor beta chains from a single sample sequenced in a study of T cell changes during pregnancy in multiple sclerosis. TCRdb's table, derived via immunoSEQ multiplex PCR, lists solely in-frame clones and lacks some. Of tens of thousands of clones in the sample, roughly nine tenths are singletons; the top ten hold roughly 0.36%. This material consisted of CD4+ T cells from peripheral blood mononuclear cells, taken before pregnancy. The receptors here all came from a female donor with multiple sclerosis, enrolled in a pregnancy study.

In this sample, this clone turned up a few times. The chain employs TRBV2 and TRBJ1-1; 10 nucleotides agree with TRBD1. The CDR3 length is 13 residues. Germline-derived CDR1 and CDR2 are SNHLY and FYNNEI. J gave up 4 bases and V 4 bases, and 0 bases lay outside the gene matches. The CDR3 sequence is CASSGDRGTEAFF. The CDR3 DNA follows: TGTGCCAGCAGTGGGGACAGGGGCACTGAAGCTTTCTTT.

This chain joins TRBV2 and TRBJ1-1, with D possibly being TRBD1 (6 bases). Trimming left V 8 bases short and J 4 bases short, with 8 bases between. The CDR3 is made up of 11 amino acids. Germline V gene data show CDR1 as SNHLY and CDR2 as FYNNEI. The CDR3 reads CASGDITEAFF. CDR3 DNA: TGTGCCAGCGGGGACATCACTGAAGCTTTCTTT.

The chain links TRBV7-2 to TRBJ2-3; the D is unclear. V was shortened by 4 bases and J by 5 bases, with 7 bases between the two germline ends. The germline gives CDR1 SGHTA, CDR2 FQGNSA. This CDR3 is 12 amino acids long. The CDR3 DNA sequence: TGTGCCAGCAGCTCTTACTTAGATACGCAGTATTTT. Its protein product is CASSSYLDTQYF.

V gene TRBV28 combines with J gene TRBJ2-5; no firm D call. The V and J ends lost 5 bases and 1 base respectively, with 14 bases between them. The germline V gene has CDR1 MDHEN and CDR2 SYDVKM. This CDR3 region has 15 residues. CDR3 sequence reads: CASSAGVGSQETQYF. The CDR3 region has the DNA TGTGCCAGCAGTGCCGGAGTTGGGTCCCAAGAGACCCAGTACTTC.

This rearrangement joins TRBV7-9 to TRBJ2-1; no clear D. This CDR3 is 12 amino acids long. CDR1 is SEHNR and CDR2 is FQNEAQ in the germline V gene (reference sequence). Trimming removed 5 bases at V and 4 bases at J, with 6 bases between. CDR3 loop: CASSPQYNEQFF. The DNA of the CDR3 is TGTGCCAGCAGCCCCCAGTACAATGAGCAGTTCTTC.

This clone was recorded only once. The V gene is TRBV6-1, the J gene TRBJ1-5; 8 bases are a match to TRBD1. The CDR3 contains 15 residues. Germline CDR1 is MNHNS and CDR2 is SASEGT. The ends lost 5 bases at V and 6 bases at J; junction bases unmatched: 9. The CDR3 reads CASSPDRGGSQPQHF. The DNA for the CDR3 is TGTGCCAGCAGTCCTGACAGGGGAGGGAGTCAGCCCCAGCATTTT.

CDR3 sequence (DNA): TGTGCCAGCTCACCCTTAGGACAGGGTCGCACTGAAGCTTTCTTT. It is translated as CASSPLGQGRTEAFF. The chain recombines TRBV18 with TRBJ1-1; 8 positions agree with TRBD1. The ends lost 3 bases at V and 4 bases at J; junction bases unmatched: 7. The CDR3 loop spans 15 amino acids. Germline V lookup: CDR1 KGHSH, CDR2 LQKENI.

The chain uses TRBV28 and TRBJ2-1; 7 nucleotides align to TRBD1. Germline CDR1 is MDHEN and CDR2 is SYDVKM. CDR3 size: 15 residues. The junction had 5 bases not matched to a gene; V was cut back by 3 bases and J by 3 bases. CDR3 amino acids: CASSFHRGLYNEQFF. CDR3 coding DNA: TGTGCCAGCAGTTTCCATAGGGGGCTCTACAATGAGCAGTTCTTC.

The gene calls are TRBV25-1 and TRBJ2-2, with 7 bases fitting TRBD1. CDR1 is MGHDK, CDR2 SYGVNS, per germline. With V trimmed by 1 base and J by 4 bases, 9 bases remained unmatched. The CDR3 sequence is 17 residues long. The CDR3: CASSELDRGQGTGELFF. In DNA form, the CDR3 reads TGTGCCAGCAGTGAATTAGATAGGGGGCAGGGCACCGGGGAGCTGTTTTTT.